The clone carrying this TCR beta chain was counted many times. Its specificity is unknown. A read error may produce the germline difference seen at one junction end. The CDR3 totals 15 residues. Germline CDR1 and CDR2: SGHTA and FQGNSA. Each CDR3 protein gets one entry after TCRdb re-called the multiplex PCR reads with MiXCR. Of approximately 210,000 distinct CDR3 sequences detected, about 34% appear once; the ten largest clones hold roughly 1.3%. Breast cancer patients provided tissue from their axillary draining lymph nodes. These data belong to a study of breast tumors, draining lymph nodes, adjacent tissues. Overall study results and limits: Tumor TCR diversity was below lymph nodes but above nontumor tissue. Tumor and nontumor repertoires were significantly more similar in luminal-like than in basal-like breast cancer. That most tumor T cells come from lymph nodes remained unproven.

The genes are TRBV7-2 and TRBJ2-5; TRBD2 is a possible D gene (5 bases). This TCR was sampled from a female donor with breast cancer. Some clones in this sample may be carry-over from other donors' samples. Sequencing input: axillary lymph node tissue. Here the CDR3 DNA reads TGTGCCAGCAGTCCCAACGCCTGGACTCAAGAGACCCAGCACTTC. This gives the protein CASSPNAWTQETQHF.